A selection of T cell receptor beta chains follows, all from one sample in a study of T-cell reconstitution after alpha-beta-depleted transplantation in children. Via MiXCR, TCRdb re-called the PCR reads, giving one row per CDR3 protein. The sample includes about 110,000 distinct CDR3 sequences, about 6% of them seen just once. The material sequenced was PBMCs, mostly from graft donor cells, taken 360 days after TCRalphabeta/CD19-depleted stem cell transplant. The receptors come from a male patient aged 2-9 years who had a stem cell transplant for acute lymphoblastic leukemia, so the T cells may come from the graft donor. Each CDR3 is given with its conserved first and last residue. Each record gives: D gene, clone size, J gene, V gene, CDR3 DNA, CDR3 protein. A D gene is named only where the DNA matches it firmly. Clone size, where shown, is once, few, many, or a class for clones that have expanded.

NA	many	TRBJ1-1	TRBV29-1	TGCAGCGTTTTATCGCGGTACACTGAAGCTTTCTTT	CSVLSRYTEAFF
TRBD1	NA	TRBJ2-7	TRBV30	TGTGCCGCGGACAGGGCAGGCTACGAGCAGTACTTC	CAADRAGYEQYF
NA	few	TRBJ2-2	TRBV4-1	TGCGCCAGCAGCCAGAGGATCGGCGGCGCCGGGGAGCTGTTTTTT	CASSQRIGGAGELFF
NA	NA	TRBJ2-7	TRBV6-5	TGTGCCAGCAGTTACTTCTCCTCGGGCAGGTACTCCTACGAGCAGTACTTC	CASSYFSSGRYSYEQYF
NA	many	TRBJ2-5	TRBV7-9	TGTGCCAGCAGCCCTATTGGAGGGGGCGAGACCCAGTACTTC	CASSPIGGGETQYF
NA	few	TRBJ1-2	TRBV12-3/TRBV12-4	TGTGCCAGCAGTTTAAACAGGGTCGACGGCTACACCTTC	CASSLNRVDGYTF
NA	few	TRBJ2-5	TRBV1	TGCACCAGCAGCCAAGAGCCCATAGAACGGGGAGGAGAGACCCAGTACTTC	CTSSQEPIERGGETQYF
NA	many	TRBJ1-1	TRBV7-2	TGTGCCAGCAGCTTAGAGGGCAGGAACACTGAAGCTTTCTTT	CASSLEGRNTEAFF
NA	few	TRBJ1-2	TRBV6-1	TGTGCCAGCAGCCTTCGGACTCCCAACTATGGCTACACCTTC	CASSLRTPNYGYTF
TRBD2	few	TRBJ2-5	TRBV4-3	TGCGCCAGCAGCCAGGGTGGACTAGCCCAAGAGACCCAGTACTTC	CASSQGGLAQETQYF
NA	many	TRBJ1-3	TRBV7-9	TGTGCCAGCAGCTTACGGGGCAACACCATATATTTT	CASSLRGNTIYF
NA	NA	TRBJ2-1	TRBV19	TGTGCCACCGGACCCATTTTAAAAGGGGGCAATGAGCAGTTCTTC	CATGPILKGGNEQFF
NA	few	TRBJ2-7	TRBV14	TGTGCCAGTTCGGGCCCCCAGAGCTCCTACGAGCAGTACTTC	CASSGPQSSYEQYF
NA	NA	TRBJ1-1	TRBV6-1	TGTGCCAGCAGCCTCCTTTACCAGGGGACCGAAGCTTTCTTT	CASSLLYQGTEAFF
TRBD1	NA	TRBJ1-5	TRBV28	TGTGCCAGCAGTTCACAGGGGGCCTGGCGGAATCAGCCCCAGCATTTT	CASSSQGAWRNQPQHF
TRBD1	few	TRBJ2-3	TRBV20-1	TGCAGTGCTAGGGGCCCCGGACAGGGTGTCGAGAATACGCAGTATTTT	CSARGPGQGVENTQYF
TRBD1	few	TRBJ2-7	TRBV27	TGTGCCAGCAGTCTCGGGACAGGGGGCCACGAGCAGTACTTC	CASSLGTGGHEQYF
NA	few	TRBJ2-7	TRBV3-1	TGTGCCAGCAGCCAGTCCCCTGAGGGGGGCTACGAGCAGTACTTC	CASSQSPEGGYEQYF
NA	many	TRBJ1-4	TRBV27	TGTGCTTCTAAGGGGGGACTTAATGAAAAACTGTTTTTT	CASKGGLNEKLFF
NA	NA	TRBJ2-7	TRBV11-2	TGTGCCAGCAGCTTATGGGACGGAGGCTACGAGCAGTACTTC	CASSLWDGGYEQYF
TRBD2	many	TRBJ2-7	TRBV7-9	TGTGCCAGCACCCCGGGAGGGCTCTACTACGAGCAGTACTTC	CASTPGGLYYEQYF
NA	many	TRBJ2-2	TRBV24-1	TGTGCCACCAGTCGGCAGGGGTCGTTCCGGGAGCTGTTTTTT	CATSRQGSFRELFF
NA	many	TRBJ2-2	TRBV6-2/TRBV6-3	TGTGCCAGCAGTAAGTCTCCCGGGGAGCTGTTTTTT	CASSKSPGELFF
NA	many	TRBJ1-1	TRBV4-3	TGCGCCAGCAGCCCAAGGCCTCCGGGGTCCATGAACACTGAAGCTTTCTTT	CASSPRPPGSMNTEAFF
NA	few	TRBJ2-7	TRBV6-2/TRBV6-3	TGTGCCAGCAGTTACTCGGGGACCTACGAGCAGTACTTC	CASSYSGTYEQYF
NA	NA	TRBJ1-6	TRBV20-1	TGCAGTGCTCTACAGACAGTGGGTAATTCACCCCTCCACTTT	CSALQTVGNSPLHF
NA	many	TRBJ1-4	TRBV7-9	TGTGCCAGCAGCTTAGGGACGGCAACTAATGAAAAACTGTTTTTT	CASSLGTATNEKLFF
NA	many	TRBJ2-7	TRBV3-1	TGTGCCAGCAGCCACAGATCGTTCTACGAGCAGTACTTC	CASSHRSFYEQYF
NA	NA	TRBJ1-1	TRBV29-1	TGCAGCGTTATAGAGATGAACACTGAAGCTTTCTTT	CSVIEMNTEAFF
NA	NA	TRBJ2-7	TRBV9	TGTGCCAGCAGCGTAGCGGTGGGTGGTTCCTACGAGCAGTACTTC	CASSVAVGGSYEQYF
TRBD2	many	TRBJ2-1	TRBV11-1	TGTGCCAGCAGCTTAGCGGGACTAGCGGATCATGAGCAGTTCTTC	CASSLAGLADHEQFF
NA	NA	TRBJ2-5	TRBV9	TGTGCCAGCAGCGTACGACCGAACTCTCAAGAGACCCAGTACTTC	CASSVRPNSQETQYF
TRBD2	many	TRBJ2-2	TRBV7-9	TGTGCCAGCAGCGCAACTAGCGGGAACACCGGGGAGCTGTTTTTT	CASSATSGNTGELFF
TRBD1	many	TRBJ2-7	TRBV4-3	TGCGCCAGCAGCCCCAGTGGGACAGGGAACGAGCAGTACTTC	CASSPSGTGNEQYF
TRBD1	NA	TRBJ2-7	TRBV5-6	TGTGCCAGCAGCTTTGGACAGGGGGCAAGCGAGCAGTACTTC	CASSFGQGASEQYF
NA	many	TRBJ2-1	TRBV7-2	TGTGCCAGCAGCTACGGAGGGGGGGGCCATGAGCAGTTCTTC	CASSYGGGGHEQFF
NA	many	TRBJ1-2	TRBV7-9	TGTGCCAGCAGCCCGCGGGACCCAGGGGCCTATGGCTACACCTTC	CASSPRDPGAYGYTF
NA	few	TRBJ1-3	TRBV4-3	TGCGCCAGCAGCCAAGGTTCAGGGTCTGGAAACACCATATATTTT	CASSQGSGSGNTIYF
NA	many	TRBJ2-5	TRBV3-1	TGTGCCAGCAGGAGAGGGGTCGGAGGAGAGACCCAGTACTTC	CASRRGVGGETQYF
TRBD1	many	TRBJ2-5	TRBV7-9	TGTGCCAGCAGTCCTGTGACAGGGGAAGAGACCCAGTACTTC	CASSPVTGEETQYF